What follows describes a single T cell receptor beta chain. The antigen it recognizes is unknown. Per-base qualities were not stored, and no clone one base away is much larger. CDR1 and CDR2 are read off the germline V gene as MDHEN and SYDVKM. The CDR3 starts with the cysteine, ends with the phenylalanine, and has 11 residues. The read is trimmed to its CDR3 DNA, 33 bases read in frame from base 1. V was cut back by 6 bases and J by 16 bases, leaving a gap of 16 bases between them. The data are from a study of blood T cell repertoires in COVID-19 (dated by TCRdb to 2018 to 2020). Notes on the research overall: The collaborator samples originated in the United States, Italy and Spain and spanned the acute and convalescent phases of COVID-19. The prospective study material was composed of cDNA or gDNA derived from T cells, B-cell-depleted T cells, or PBMCs. The dataset comprised deeply sampled blood TCRbeta repertoires from subjects exposed to, actively infected with, or recovered from COVID-19. The repertoires were released in a freely available public database meant as a resource for research on the immune response to SARS-CoV-2. Samples were obtained from the ongoing ImmuneRACE study (first 160 participants) and from over 1,000 subjects provided by 6 global collaborators. Sample metadata almost always included a de-identified subject ID, COVID-19 status, age in years and sex. Where available, HLA class I and class II types were obtained from metadata supplied by the sample provider rather than from assay-based typing. General study outcomes and caveats: The quantity of clinical and demographic metadata differed by source and by participant and was supplied without curation.

TCRbeta CDR3 regions were amplified from genomic DNA using the immunoSEQ Assay, a bias-controlled multiplex PCR. The paper's processing steps were these. The number of nucleated cells in each sample was estimated by amplification of reference gene primers within the assay. To quantify the absolute abundance of each unique TCRbeta CDR3 rearrangement, sequence reads were collapsed and filtered. For each sample, productive Simpson clonality was calculated as the square root of Simpson's diversity index across productive rearrangements. The table comes from immuneACCESS by way of TCRdb, which keeps in-frame sequences with V and J called. Part of the clones is missing from these tables; in studies checked, under half for an unresolved V gene and the rest for unknown reasons. V, J and clone size are those of that table, while D and trimming were read from the DNA. The sample table contains around 270,000 clones; only one count was recorded for approximately 81% of them. The ten largest clones capture roughly 4% of the sample.

Whole blood was collected in K2EDTA tubes by collaborating institutions according to the institutions' own protocols. For TCRbeta analysis, collaborators shipped samples in one of three forms: frozen whole blood, isolated PBMCs, or DNA extracted from either of those sample types. The sample taken for sequencing was peripheral blood. The clonotype comes from a man between 60 and 75 years old with acute or convalescent COVID-19. The chain is assembled from TRBV28 and TRBJ1-5; the D region possibly corresponds to TRBD1 (5 bases align). The encoded CDR3 is CASSNPGLHHF. The nucleotides are TGTGCCAGCAGCAACCCGGGACTCCATCATTTT.